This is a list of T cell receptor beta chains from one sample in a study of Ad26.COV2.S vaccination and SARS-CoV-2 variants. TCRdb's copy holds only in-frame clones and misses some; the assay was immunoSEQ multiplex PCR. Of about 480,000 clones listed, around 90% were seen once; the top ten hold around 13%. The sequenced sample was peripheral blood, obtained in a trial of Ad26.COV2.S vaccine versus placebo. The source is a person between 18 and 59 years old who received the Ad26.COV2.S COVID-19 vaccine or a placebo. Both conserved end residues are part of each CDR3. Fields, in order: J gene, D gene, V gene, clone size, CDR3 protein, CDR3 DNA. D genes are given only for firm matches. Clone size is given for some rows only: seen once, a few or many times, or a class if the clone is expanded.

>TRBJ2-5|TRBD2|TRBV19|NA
CASSISIAGETQYF
TGTGCCAGTAGTATCTCCATAGCGGGAGAGACCCAGTACTTC
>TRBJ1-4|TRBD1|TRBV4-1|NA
CASSQAGTGVEKLFF
TGCGCCAGCAGCCAAGCCGGGACAGGGGTTGAAAAACTGTTTTTT
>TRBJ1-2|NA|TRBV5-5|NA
CASSSLSSNYGYTF
TGTGCCAGCAGCTCCCTCAGTTCTAACTATGGCTACACCTTC
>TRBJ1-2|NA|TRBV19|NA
CASSPRGRNNYGYTF
TGTGCCAGTAGCCCCCGCGGACGGAATAACTATGGCTACACCTTC
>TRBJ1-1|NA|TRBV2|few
CASSEGSFTEAFF
TGTGCCAGCAGTGAAGGCAGTTTCACTGAAGCTTTCTTT
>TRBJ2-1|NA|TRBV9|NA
CASSVRASEYNEQFF
TGTGCCAGCAGCGTACGAGCTAGCGAATACAATGAGCAGTTCTTC
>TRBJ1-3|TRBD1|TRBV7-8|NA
CASRPGRGRLGNTIYF
TGTGCCAGCAGGCCCGGTAGGGGGCGGCTTGGAAACACCATATATTTT
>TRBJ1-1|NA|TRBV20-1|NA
CSASDRNEAFF
TGCAGTGCTAGCGACAGAAATGAAGCTTTCTTT
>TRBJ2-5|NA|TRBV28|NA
CASSRDSGDWGETQYF
TGTGCCAGCAGCCGAGACTCAGGAGACTGGGGCGAGACCCAGTACTTC
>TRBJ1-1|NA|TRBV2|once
CASSEARQGEAFF
TGTGCCAGCAGTGAAGCTCGGCAGGGGGAAGCTTTCTTT
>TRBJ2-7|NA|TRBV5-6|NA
CASSLGGFDEQYF
TGTGCCAGCAGCTTGGGGGGTTTCGACGAGCAGTACTTC
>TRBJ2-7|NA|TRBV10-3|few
CAISVSASYEQYF
TGTGCCATCAGTGTTTCGGCTTCCTACGAGCAGTACTTC
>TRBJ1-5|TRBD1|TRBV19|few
CASSILGTGTGGFHQPQHF
TGTGCCAGTAGTATTCTGGGGACCGGGACAGGGGGCTTTCATCAGCCCCAGCATTTT
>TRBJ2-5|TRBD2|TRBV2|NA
CASSKPTGGQETQYF
TGTGCCAGCAGTAAACCGACGGGGGGGCAAGAGACCCAGTACTTC
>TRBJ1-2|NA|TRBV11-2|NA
CASSLGGRNYGYTF
TGTGCCAGCAGCTTAGGTGGCAGAAACTATGGCTACACCTTC
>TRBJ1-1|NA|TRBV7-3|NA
CASRKDLNTEAFF
TGTGCCAGCCGAAAGGACTTGAACACTGAAGCTTTCTTT